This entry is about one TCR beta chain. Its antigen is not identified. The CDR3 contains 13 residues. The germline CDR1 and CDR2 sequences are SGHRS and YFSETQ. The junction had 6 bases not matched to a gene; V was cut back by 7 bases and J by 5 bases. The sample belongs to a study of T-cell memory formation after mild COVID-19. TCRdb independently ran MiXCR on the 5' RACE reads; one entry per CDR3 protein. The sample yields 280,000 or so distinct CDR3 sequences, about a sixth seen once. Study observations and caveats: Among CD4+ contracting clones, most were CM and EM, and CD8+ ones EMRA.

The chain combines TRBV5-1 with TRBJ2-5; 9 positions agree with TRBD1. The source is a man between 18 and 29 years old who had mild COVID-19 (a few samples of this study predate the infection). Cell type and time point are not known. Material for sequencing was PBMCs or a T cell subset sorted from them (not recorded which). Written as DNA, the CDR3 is TGCGCCAGCGGAACAGGGGGCCTGGAGACCCAGTACTTC. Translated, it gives CASGTGGLETQYF.